The next 27 T cell receptor beta chains were all read from a single sample in a study of cytomegalovirus exposure and HLA in healthy donors. Vbeta (60) and Jbeta (13) primers were used in the PCR. Produced via immunoSEQ multiplex PCR; TCRdb's table is partial and in-frame only. The data contain under 200,000 clones, over 65% of them singletons. Input material: PBMCs. The source of these receptors is a woman aged 40 to 50 in good health and CMV-seronegative.

V and J are TRBV15 and TRBJ1-5; TRBD1 might be the D (5 bases). Germline loops: CDR1 LNHNV, CDR2 YYDKDF (reference sequence). There are 15 residues in the CDR3. Trimming shortened V by 1 base and J by 6 bases, and 13 bases separated the two germline ends. CDR3 sequence reads: CATSRGQGLGQPQHF. CDR3 DNA: TGTGCCACCAGCAGAGGGCAGGGCTTGGGTCAGCCCCAGCATTTT. The whole variable domain, filled in from reference TRBV15 and TRBJ1-5, reads DAMVIQNPRYQVTQFGKPVTLSCSQTLNHNVMYWYQQKSSQAPKLLFHYYDKDFNNEADTPDNFQSRRPNTSFCFLDIRSPGLGDTAMYLCATSRGQGLGQPQHFGDGTRLSIL.

The V call is TRBV6-5, the J call TRBJ2-7; the D gene is possibly TRBD2 (5 bases). This CDR3 is built from 11 residues. The V and J ends lost 8 bases and 4 bases respectively, with 9 bases between them. CDR1 is MNHEY and CDR2 is SVGAGI in the germline V gene. The CDR3 region is CASAGGYEQYF. CDR3 nucleotide sequence: TGTGCCAGCGCGGGCGGGTACGAGCAGTACTTC.

About this clone itself: The same CDR3 is also encoded by other DNA sequences in this sample. The J gene is TRBJ1-2, the V gene TRBV7-9, with 7 positions matching TRBD1. The CDR3 loop spans 14 amino acids. With 3 bases clipped from V and 4 bases from J, the junction kept 5 bases outside the gene matches. Germline CDR1 SEHNR, CDR2 FQNEAQ (reference sequence). As DNA, the CDR3 is TGTGCCAGCAGCTTGATGGGACAGCTCTATGGCTACACCTTC. Protein: CASSLMGQLYGYTF.

The genes are TRBV11-2 and TRBJ1-6; D remains ambiguous. Trimming shortened V by 2 bases and J by 8 bases, and 16 bases separated the two germline ends. This CDR3 is 16 amino acids long. Germline CDR1 and CDR2: SGHAT and FQNNGV. The CDR3 coding sequence is TGTGCCAGCAGCTTATCCTTCGCCGCGCATGATTCACCCCTCCACTTT. Residues: CASSLSFAAHDSPLHF. Full variable domain (remainder filled in from reference TRBV11-2 and TRBJ1-6): EAGVAQSPRYKIIEKRQSVAFWCNPISGHATLYWYQQILGQGPKLLIQFQNNGVVDDSQLPKDRFSAERLKGVDSTLKIQPAKLEDSAVYLCASSLSFAAHDSPLHFGNGTRLTVT.

This sequence joins TRBV9 and TRBJ1-2, with 7 bases aligning to TRBD1. J lost 2 bases, V lost 4 bases, and 8 bases had no gene match. The CDR3 is 15 amino acids. Germline CDR1 SGDLS, CDR2 YYNGEE. CDR3 residues: CASSPRGTANYGYTF. The DNA for the CDR3 is TGTGCCAGCAGCCCCCGCGGGACAGCAAACTATGGCTACACCTTC.

The chain carries TRBV7-6 and TRBJ2-7; 9 bases map to TRBD1. The germline V gene encodes CDR1 SGHVS and CDR2 FNYEAQ. This CDR3 region has 15 residues. Trimming removed 3 bases from V and 7 bases from J; junction bases left unmatched: 10. CDR3 coding DNA: TGTGCCAGCAGCTTCGACAGGACAGGGGCTACTGAGCAGTACTTC. Protein product: CASSFDRTGATEQYF.

The genes are TRBV4-1 and TRBJ2-5, with 14 bases matching TRBD2. CDR3 length equals 16 residues. The V gene end was trimmed by 4 bases and the J gene end by 5 bases; junction bases not matched to a gene: 6. CDR1 and CDR2 from the germline V gene are MGHRA and YSYEKL. The CDR3 DNA follows: TGCGCCAGCAGCCCTCGACTAGCGGGGGGGAGGGAGACCCAGTACTTC. This translates into CASSPRLAGGRETQYF.

The V and J genes are TRBV11-2 and TRBJ1-6; the D gene is possibly TRBD1 (6 bases). CDR1 is SGHAT, CDR2 FQNNGV, per germline. The CDR3 has 17 amino acids. V lost 1 base to trimming and J lost 5 bases, with 15 bases between them. In nucleotides, the CDR3 is TGTGCCAGCAGCTTAGCGCATATCCGGGACAATAATTCACCCCTCCACTTT. It encodes CASSLAHIRDNNSPLHF.

V is TRBV11-2 and J is TRBJ2-5; a possible D gene is TRBD2 (6 bases). With 0 bases removed from V and 1 base from J, the gap between germline ends came to 12 bases. Germline values: CDR1 SGHAT, CDR2 FQNNGV. The CDR3 length is 16 residues. The CDR3 spells CASSLDTGTGQETQYF. CDR3 in DNA: TGTGCCAGCAGCTTAGATACGGGGACTGGCCAAGAGACCCAGTACTTC.

The chain combines TRBV5-1 with TRBJ2-7; the D gene is possibly TRBD1 (5 bases). From germline, CDR1 is SGHRS and CDR2 YFSETQ. This CDR3 has 13 amino acids. Trimming took 0 bases from V and 4 from J, leaving 8 bases between them. In nucleotides, the CDR3 is TGCGCCAGCAGCTTGGGGGGCAGGTACGAGCAGTACTTC. Its translation is CASSLGGRYEQYF.

In DNA, the CDR3 is TGTGCCAGCAGCTTTTTGACAGGGCCTACCTACGAGCAGTACTTC. Translated: CASSFLTGPTYEQYF. The chain has TRBV11-2 and TRBJ2-7; 7 bases map to TRBD1. Germline CDR1 SGHAT, CDR2 FQNNGV. The CDR3 is made up of 15 amino acids. V dropped 3 bases and J dropped 2; count of bases not matched to a gene: 7.

The V gene is TRBV10-3, the J gene TRBJ2-1; 11 bases line up with TRBD1. Trimming at V came to 5 bases and at J to 7 bases, leaving 4 bases not matched to a gene. Per the germline V gene, CDR1 is ENHRY and CDR2 is SYGVKD. The CDR3 totals 14 residues. The DNA of the CDR3 is TGTGCCATCAGTTCCGGACAGGGGGCGAATGAGCAGTTCTTC. This codes for CAISSGQGANEQFF.

This chain uses TRBV5-1 with TRBJ1-1; 9 positions match TRBD1. CDR1 and CDR2 from the germline V gene are SGHRS and YFSETQ. The CDR3 runs 15 residues. With 0 bases clipped from V and 3 bases from J, the junction kept 3 bases outside the gene matches. The CDR3 reads CASSLGDRDYTEAFF. The CDR3 nucleotides are TGCGCCAGCAGCTTGGGGGACAGGGACTACACTGAAGCTTTCTTT.

This chain joins TRBV9 and TRBJ1-6; D not certain. The ends were cut back, 0 bases at V and 14 bases at J, with 9 bases in the middle. Looked up from germline, CDR1 is SGDLS and CDR2 is YYNGEE. This CDR3 is built from 12 residues. The CDR3 here is CASSVERGTLHF. The DNA for the CDR3 is TGTGCCAGCAGCGTAGAACGGGGTACCCTCCACTTT.

In the case of this clone: This specimen includes other DNA sequences encoding the same CDR3. This chain connects TRBV18 to TRBJ1-5; 9 positions match TRBD1. The CDR3 is 14 amino acids. J gave up 4 bases and V 6 bases, and 4 bases lay outside the gene matches. Germline-derived CDR1 and CDR2 are KGHSH and LQKENI. CDR3 region: CASSQGQGNQPQHF. The CDR3 region has the DNA TGTGCCAGCTCTCAAGGACAGGGGAATCAGCCCCAGCATTTT.

The V gene is TRBV11-3, the J gene TRBJ1-4, with D unclear. This CDR3 region has 15 residues. CDR1 is SGHNT, CDR2 YENEEA, per germline. Deletions cut 10 bases from V and 0 bases from J, with 15 bases between. CDR3: CATRHPHATNEKLFF. The CDR3 bases are TGTGCCACCCGCCATCCACATGCAACTAATGAAAAACTGTTTTTT.

The count of this clone is one. V is TRBV6-1 and J is TRBJ1-2; D is unresolved. The CDR3 sequence is 13 residues long. The ends were cut back, 4 bases at V and 8 bases at J, with 14 bases in the middle. Germline V gene data show CDR1 as MNHNS and CDR2 as SASEGT. CDR3 amino acids: CASSVSSQLGYTF. CDR3 sequence (DNA): TGTGCCAGCAGTGTTTCCAGTCAGTTGGGCTACACCTTC.

This chain uses TRBV4-2 with TRBJ1-2, with unresolved D. The ends were cut back, 0 bases at V and 4 bases at J, with 12 bases in the middle. The CDR3 totals 15 residues. CDR1 is LGHNA and CDR2 is YNFKEQ in the germline V gene. CDR3 sequence reads: CASSQERSTGYGYTF. CDR3 sequence (DNA): TGTGCCAGCAGCCAAGAGCGGTCAACGGGCTATGGCTACACCTTC.

The rearrangement uses TRBV9 and TRBJ1-1; 7 positions match TRBD1. The germline V gene encodes CDR1 SGDLS and CDR2 YYNGEE. This CDR3 is 16 amino acids long. The J segment lost 1 base and the V segment lost 2 bases, leaving 8 bases of the junction unmatched. In DNA, the CDR3 is TGTGCCAGCAGCGTTCTTGCGGACAGGTGGAACACTGAAGCTTTCTTT. It translates to CASSVLADRWNTEAFF. Combining the CDR3 with reference TRBV9 and TRBJ1-1 gives the whole variable domain DSGVTQTPKHLITATGQRVTLRCSPRSGDLSVYWYQQSLDQGLQFLIQYYNGEERAKGNILERFSAQQFPDLHSELNLSSLELGDSALYFCASSVLADRWNTEAFFGQGTRLTVV.

The V call is TRBV28, the J call TRBJ1-5; D is ambiguous. The CDR3 has 13 residues. The germline CDR1 and CDR2 sequences are MDHEN and SYDVKM. V lost 4 bases to trimming and J lost 2 bases, with 6 bases between them. CDR3 sequence reads: CASSWQGNQPQHF. The CDR3 bases are TGTGCCAGCAGTTGGCAGGGCAATCAGCCCCAGCATTTT. Using reference TRBV28 and TRBJ1-5 for the parts outside the CDR3, the full variable domain is DVKVTQSSRYLVKRTGEKVFLECVQDMDHENMFWYRQDPGLGLRLIYFSYDVKMKEKGDIPEGYSVSREKKERFSLILESASTNQTSMYLCASSWQGNQPQHFGDGTRLSIL.

This clone was picked up a small number of times. The chain has TRBV6-1 and TRBJ2-1, with TRBD2 as a possible D gene (6 bases). Per germline, CDR1 MNHNS and CDR2 SASEGT. V was clipped by 7 bases and J by 5 bases, with 15 bases between them. CDR3 length: 14 amino acids. In nucleotides, the CDR3 is TGTGCCAGCATCGGCGGGGAGATCAACAATGAGCAGTTCTTC. Residues: CASIGGEINNEQFF.

The chain combines TRBV6-1 with TRBJ2-7; 7 nucleotides agree with TRBD1. Germline V lookup: CDR1 MNHNS, CDR2 SASEGT. V lost 1 base, J lost 0 bases, and 0 bases stayed unmatched. This CDR3 comprises 14 residues. The CDR3 sequence: CASSEGDSSYEQYF. CDR3 in DNA: TGTGCCAGCAGTGAAGGGGACAGCTCCTACGAGCAGTACTTC.

This chain joins TRBV7-9 and TRBJ1-5; D is ambiguous. Per germline, CDR1 SEHNR and CDR2 FQNEAQ (reference sequence). Trimming stripped 1 base from V and 6 bases from J, with 19 bases between. This CDR3 has 17 amino acids. CDR3 DNA: TGTGCCAGCAGCTTAGGTCTCCAGGAAACGTTTAGTCAGCCCCAGCATTTT. Amino acid sequence: CASSLGLQETFSQPQHF.

The CDR3, as DNA: TGTGCCAGCAGTTTATCGGGGGAACAAGAGACCCAGTACTTC. Encoded protein: CASSLSGEQETQYF. The J gene is TRBJ2-5, the V gene TRBV28; perhaps TRBD2 as D (6 bases). V dropped 1 base and J dropped 2 bases, with 8 bases sitting between them. The CDR3 has 14 residues. Germline-derived CDR1 and CDR2 are MDHEN and SYDVKM. Full variable domain (remainder filled in from reference TRBV28 and TRBJ2-5): DVKVTQSSRYLVKRTGEKVFLECVQDMDHENMFWYRQDPGLGLRLIYFSYDVKMKEKGDIPEGYSVSREKKERFSLILESASTNQTSMYLCASSLSGEQETQYFGPGTRLLVL.

The chain carries TRBV19 and TRBJ2-1; 8 bases map to TRBD2. J lost 3 bases, V lost 3 bases, and 1 base had no gene match. This CDR3 spans 14 amino acids. Germline loops: CDR1 LNHDA, CDR2 SQIVND (reference sequence). CDR3 bases: TGTGCCAGTAGTATTAGCGGGAACTACAATGAGCAGTTCTTC. Its translation is CASSISGNYNEQFF.

This chain links TRBV18 with TRBJ2-3; 12 bases map to TRBD2. Trimming cost V 3 bases and J 6 bases; bases outside gene matches: 4. The CDR3 is 15 amino acids. Germline lookup yields CDR1 KGHSH and CDR2 LQKENI. CDR3 sequence (DNA): TGTGCCAGCTCACCGCCTAGCGGGGGGGCCGATACGCAGTATTTT. Protein product: CASSPPSGGADTQYF.

The rearrangement joins TRBV28 to TRBJ2-7; no clear D. Germline CDR1 is MDHEN and CDR2 is SYDVKM. The CDR3 runs to 14 residues. Trimming pared 5 bases from V and 0 bases from J, leaving 11 bases between. CDR3 sequence (DNA): TGTGCCAGCAGTCTAGACCGATACTCCTACGAGCAGTACTTC. Translation: CASSLDRYSYEQYF.